This T cell receptor beta chain was recovered during a study of Graves' ophthalmopathy and Graves' hyperthyroidism (dated by TCRdb to the late 2010s). Looking at the study overall: A patient counted as having stable hyperthyroidism if there was no progression to ophthalmopathy within 18 months of follow-up. The study used TCR beta repertoire signatures to distinguish Graves' ophthalmopathy from Graves' hyperthyroidism and to predict progression to ophthalmopathy. In total, around 140 blood samples were TCR-sequenced: approximately 42 ophthalmopathy, 80 or so hyperthyroidism and around 17 hyperthyroidism-to-ophthalmopathy patients. To explore V-J signatures distinguishing ophthalmopathy from hyperthyroidism, a discovery set of more than 95 patients (roughly 42 ophthalmopathy, 57 stable hyperthyroidism) was enrolled. For independent validation, a separate cohort was made up of 18 to 20 hyperthyroidism patients plus 17 patients who later progressed from hyperthyroidism to ophthalmopathy. In several hyperthyroidism patients, the T-cell repertoire of thyroid tissue was compared with the T-cell repertoire of blood. Following sampling, methimazole starting at 30 mg daily was administered to hyperthyroidism patients, and high-dose intravenous methylprednisolone was administered to ophthalmopathy patients. General findings and caveats noted by the study authors: Sample size was not statistically predetermined, and group allocation was not concealed from the investigators. Ophthalmopathy was separated from stable hyperthyroidism by the 13-signature model with just under 90% sensitivity and just under 84% specificity in cross-validation and with 80%/75% in the test set. Most expanded thyroid clonotypes with frequency above 0.001 were also detected in blood, suggesting blood repertoires may reflect the thyroid immune response. In validation, the model predicted ophthalmopathy progression with more than 70% sensitivity and 72.22% specificity; some 13 predicted patients were CT-confirmed with GO in a median of approximately 6.5 months.

As regards this clonotype: No antigen is known for it. A junction boundary mismatches the germline segment, possibly from a read error.

Hyperthyroidism patients were newly diagnosed, with disease duration under 2 months, and aged 18 to 65 years. Patients with other autoimmune diseases, uncontrolled infections, pregnancy or lactation were excluded. Clinical symptoms, serum thyroxine, TRAb, thyroid ultrasound and orbital computed tomography formed the basis of the diagnosis. Total RNA was extracted with Trizol reagent and quality-checked on an Agilent 2100 Bioanalyzer. For repertoire sequencing, TCR beta CDR3 regions were amplified from RNA transcripts. HTBI primers and the Qiagen OneStep RT-PCR kit were used in a first-round RT-PCR, which was followed by a second-round multiplex PCR, size selection and purification. Libraries were sequenced paired-end with 100 bp reads on an Illumina HiSeq2000. On the authors' methods: SOAPnuke was used to process the reads, removing any read that contained adapters or uncalled bases, had a mean Phred below 15, or lacked an exact match to the constant primer or identifier. High-quality paired reads were merged with COPE v1.2.5. Clonotypes were defined as unique nucleotide sequences and were aligned to IMGT TRB V, D and J references using MiTCR v1.1. Only V-J combinations with frequency above 0.0001 were analysed, covering around 99% of repertoires. For each V-J combination, a TCR clonal expansion and chaos score was defined as the ratio of F50 clonal expansion to chaos observed in the TCRdist matrix. Welch's t-statistics and random forest were used to reduce features to about 13 V-J combinations, which were fed into a naive Bayes classifier. The Morisita-Horn index was used to measure how similar the thyroid and blood repertoires were. The raw public reads went through TCRdb reprocessing: fastp at Q25, MiXCR clone calling, in-frame beta chains kept. Rows with a matching CDR3 protein are joined into one entry that keeps the most common DNA and genes. These V and J calls are TCRdb output, not the study's own analysis. This sample has around 1,200,000 distinct CDR3 sequences in its table, and roughly two fifths of those were observed once. Around 10% of the sample is held by the ten biggest clonotypes.

The receptor comes from an adult man with Graves' hyperthyroidism. Specimen: peripheral blood or thyroid tissue (not recorded which).

The DNA sequence is given as TGTACCACCACTCCCGTCGGGACCCAGTACTTC. This encodes CTTTPVGTQYF. The V gene is TRBV24-1 and the J gene is TRBJ2-5; the D gene is not confidently resolved. Including cysteine and phenylalanine, the CDR3 has 11 amino acids. Here the CDR3 DNA is all that survives: 33 bases in frame from base 1. The germline V gene supplies CDR1 KGHDR and CDR2 SFDVKD.